These 14 T cell receptor beta chains came from one sample sequenced in a study of T cells in Graves' hyperthyroidism and ophthalmopathy. Researchers amplified the TCR beta CDR3 regions from RNA transcripts. The TCR CDR3 first-round RT-PCR relied on the HTBI primer set. Each CDR3 protein gets one entry after TCRdb re-called the multiplex PCR reads with MiXCR. The table lists roughly 100,000 distinct CDR3 sequences, approximately 56% of them singletons, with 25% to 30% in the top ten. Input material: blood. All receptors derive from a woman aged 40 to 49 with Graves' hyperthyroidism.

On this clonotype itself: A much bigger clone sits one base away, suggesting this may be a read error. This chain links TRBV7-9 with TRBJ2-2, with D perhaps matching TRBD1 or TRBD2 (5 bases each). The CDR3 extends over 14 amino acids. The V gene's germline CDR1 is SEHNR and CDR2 FQNEAQ (reference sequence). Trimming pared 8 bases from V and 1 base from J, leaving 11 bases between. The CDR3: CASGWGRNTGELFF. DNA for the CDR3: TGTGCCAGCGGCTGGGGGAGGAACACCGGGGAGCTGTTTTTT.

A single count supports this clonotype. The rearrangement links TRBV7-9 to TRBJ2-7; D ambiguous. This CDR3 contains 15 residues. Per germline, CDR1 SEHNR and CDR2 FQNEAQ (reference sequence). V was shortened by 1 base and J by 3 bases, with 13 bases between the two germline ends. The CDR3: CASSLGALVNYEQYF. CDR3 nucleotides: TGTGCCAGCAGCTTAGGGGCTCTAGTCAACTACGAGCAGTACTTC.

Points on this clonotype: Being one base from a much bigger clone, this may be a read error. The rearrangement links TRBV20-1 to TRBJ1-2; the D is unclear. In germline, CDR1 is DFQATT, CDR2 SNEGSKA (reference sequence). CDR3 length: 13 amino acids. Here the CDR3 DNA reads TGCAGTGCCGAGAATTCCTCCGGCTATGGCTACGCCTTC. This codes for CSAENSSGYGYAF.

CDR3: CASSLGQYEKLFF. The CDR3 region has the DNA TGTGCCAGCAGCTTGGGACAGTACGAAAAACTGTTTTTT. The chain combines TRBV7-2 with TRBJ1-4; TRBD1 matches at 7 bases. V was pared by 3 bases and J by 8 bases, with 3 bases of the junction left unmatched. The CDR3 is made up of 13 amino acids. Per the germline V gene, CDR1 is SGHTA and CDR2 is FQGNSA.

Ten or more counts support this clonotype. The CDR3 loop is CASRLPPVGELFF. Here the CDR3 DNA reads TGTGCCAGCAGACTCCCCCCCGTGGGGGAGCTGTTTTTT. This rearrangement joins TRBV9 to TRBJ2-2; D gene uncertain. Trimming pared 5 bases from V and 8 bases from J, leaving 13 bases between. The length of the CDR3 is 13 residues. Germline CDR1 reads SGDLS; CDR2 reads YYNGEE.

The rearrangement joins TRBV15 to TRBJ2-7, with D possibly matching TRBD1 (6 bases). The CDR3 spans 16 residues. Germline V gene sequence: CDR1 LNHNV, CDR2 YYDKDF (reference sequence). The ends were cut back, 3 bases at V and 3 bases at J, with 18 bases in the middle. The CDR3 DNA reads as TGTGCCACCAGCAGTCTTACCCGGACAGATCGCTACGAGCAGTACTTC. It encodes CATSSLTRTDRYEQYF. Full variable domain (rest looked up from reference TRBV15 and TRBJ2-7): DAMVIQNPRYQVTQFGKPVTLSCSQTLNHNVMYWYQQKSSQAPKLLFHYYDKDFNNEADTPDNFQSRRPNTSFCFLDIRSPGLGDTAMYLCATSSLTRTDRYEQYFGPGTRLTVT.

The chain has TRBV15 and TRBJ1-5; 11 nucleotides align to TRBD1. This CDR3 is 14 amino acids long. Germline CDR1 and CDR2: LNHNV and YYDKDF (reference sequence). Trimming removed 6 bases from V and 7 bases from J; junction bases left unmatched: 5. The CDR3 sequence: CATSTGQGGQPQHF. DNA for the CDR3: TGTGCCACCAGTACGGGACAGGGGGGACAGCCCCAGCATTTT.

This clonotype was seen repeatedly, ten times or more. This chain joins TRBV9 and TRBJ1-1; D possibly corresponds to TRBD1 (6 bases). This CDR3 comprises 15 residues. V lost 0 bases, J lost 1 base, and 10 bases lay in between. CDR1 and CDR2 from the germline V gene are SGDLS and YYNGEE. The CDR3 bases are TGTGCCAGCAGCGTAGGCAGGGGTTGGAACACTGAAGCTTTCTTT. Translating it yields CASSVGRGWNTEAFF.

A note on this clonotype: This may come from a read error, since a much larger clone is one base off. The rearrangement uses TRBV20-1 and TRBJ2-7; 14 positions match TRBD2. Germline CDR1 and CDR2: DFQATT and SNEGSKA (reference sequence). V was pared by 8 bases and J by 12 bases, with 15 bases of the junction left unmatched. The CDR3 runs to 14 residues. CDR3 sequence: CSTTRTSGRTGRYF. The CDR3 DNA sequence: TGCAGTACAACCCGGACTAGCGGGAGGACTGGGCGGTACTTC.

This clonotype was counted ten times or more. This sequence joins TRBV20-1 and TRBJ2-3; TRBD2 aligns across 11 bases. Germline CDR1 reads DFQATT; CDR2 reads SNEGSKA (reference sequence). With 1 base clipped from V and 2 bases from J, the junction kept 2 bases outside the gene matches. This CDR3 has 15 amino acids. The CDR3 DNA sequence: TGCAGTGCTAGAGGACTAGCGGGGCTCACAGATACGCAGTATTTT. Residues: CSARGLAGLTDTQYF.

V and J are TRBV7-2 and TRBJ2-2; 14 bases line up with TRBD2. In germline, CDR1 is SGHTA, CDR2 FQGNSA. Losses at the gene ends were 5 bases for V and 5 bases for J; bases not matched to a gene: 10. The CDR3 has 18 amino acids. The CDR3 loop is CASSPGGTSGRLTGELFF. In DNA form, the CDR3 reads TGTGCCAGCAGCCCCGGTGGGACTAGCGGGAGACTTACCGGGGAGCTGTTTTTT.

The J gene is TRBJ2-5, the V gene TRBV29-1; a possible D gene is TRBD2 (6 bases). The CDR3 loop spans 13 amino acids. Trimming pared 8 bases from V and 1 base from J, leaving 14 bases between. The germline V gene has CDR1 SQVTM and CDR2 ANQGSEA. In DNA form, the CDR3 reads TGCAGCTTGCAGGGAGGAACCCAAGAGACCCAGTACTTC. Its translation: CSLQGGTQETQYF. Filled out from reference TRBV29-1 and TRBJ2-5, the complete variable domain reads SAVISQKPSRDICQRGTSLTIQCQVDSQVTMMFWYRQQPGQSLTLIATANQGSEATYESGFVIDKFPISRPNLTFSTLTVSNMSPEDSSIYLCSLQGGTQETQYFGPGTRLLVL.

The chain links TRBV7-2 to TRBJ2-5; 9 nucleotides match TRBD2. Germline trimming cut 3 bases from V and 4 bases from J; bases unmatched to any gene: 9. Germline CDR1 and CDR2: SGHTA and FQGNSA. The CDR3 has 16 amino acids. The CDR3 region has the DNA TGTGCCAGCAGCTTTATCGCGGGAGGGCGGGTAGAGACCCAGTACTTC. Its translation is CASSFIAGGRVETQYF.

With respect to this clonotype: Relative to the germline gene, one junction end is altered; a read error may explain this. The rearrangement uses TRBV7-2 and TRBJ1-5, with D tentatively TRBD1 (6 bases). The CDR3 is 14 residues long. Germline V gives CDR1 SGHTA, CDR2 FQGNSA. The CDR3 sequence is CASSLAGGYQPQHF. For the CDR3, the DNA is TGTGCCAGCAGTTTAGCGGGGGGCTACCAGCCCCAGCATTTT.